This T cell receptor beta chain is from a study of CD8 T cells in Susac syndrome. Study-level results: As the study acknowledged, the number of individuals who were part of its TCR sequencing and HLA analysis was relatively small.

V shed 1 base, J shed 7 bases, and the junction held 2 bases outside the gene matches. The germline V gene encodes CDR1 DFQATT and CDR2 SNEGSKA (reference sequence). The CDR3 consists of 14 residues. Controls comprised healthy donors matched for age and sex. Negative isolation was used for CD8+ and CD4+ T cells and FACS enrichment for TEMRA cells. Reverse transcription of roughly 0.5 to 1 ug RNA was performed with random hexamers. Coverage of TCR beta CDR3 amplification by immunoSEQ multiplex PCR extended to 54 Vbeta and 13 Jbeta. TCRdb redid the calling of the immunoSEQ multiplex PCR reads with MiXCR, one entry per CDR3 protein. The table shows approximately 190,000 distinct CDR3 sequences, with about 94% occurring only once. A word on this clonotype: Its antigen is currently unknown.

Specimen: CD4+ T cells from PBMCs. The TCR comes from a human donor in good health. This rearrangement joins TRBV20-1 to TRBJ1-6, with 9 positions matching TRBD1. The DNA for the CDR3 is TGCAGTGCTAGAGGGGACAGGGTGAATTCACCCCTCCACTTT. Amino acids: CSARGDRVNSPLHF.